The 16 T cell receptor beta chains in this list originate from one sample, sequenced in a study of CD8+ T cells in alopecia areata. As the sequencing template, cDNA was produced by extracting RNA and reverse transcribing it. Generated by immunoSEQ multiplex PCR, the TCRdb table keeps only in-frame clones and is missing some. Here the sample spans 170,000 or so clones, approximately 65% being singletons. The treatment here: oral pan-JAK inhibitor, 5-10 mg twice daily. The starting material was CD4+ T cells sorted from blood, obtained at week 4, from a patient treated with tofacitinib. Every receptor here comes from a human donor with alopecia areata.

V gene TRBV30 combines with J gene TRBJ1-2; TRBD1 is a possible D gene (5 bases). V was pared by 2 bases and J by 0 bases, with 16 bases between. The CDR3 length is 16 residues. CDR1 and CDR2 (germline): GTSNPN, SVGIG (reference sequence). Written as DNA, the CDR3 is TGTGCCTGGAGTCAGCTCAGTCAGGGATCTAACTATGGCTACACCTTC. Residues: CAWSQLSQGSNYGYTF.

The chain uses TRBV7-2 and TRBJ1-6; no clear D gene. Trimming removed 5 bases from V and 7 bases from J, with 15 bases in between. This CDR3 has 15 residues. From germline, CDR1 is SGHTA and CDR2 FQGNSA. For the CDR3, the DNA is TGTGCCAGCAGCCGTCGAAATCTTCGGAATTCACCCCTCCACTTT. Translated: CASSRRNLRNSPLHF.

The chain uses TRBV10-3 and TRBJ1-5; D is possibly TRBD1 (5 bases). CDR3 length: 14 amino acids. The V gene's germline CDR1 is ENHRY and CDR2 SYGVKD. V was clipped by 4 bases and J by 0 bases, with 7 bases between them. CDR3 nucleotide sequence: TGTGCCATCAGTGCCCAGGGTAGCAATCAGCCCCAGCATTTT. Translating gives CAISAQGSNQPQHF.

The chain couples TRBV29-1 to TRBJ2-5, with 9 bases fitting TRBD2. The length of the CDR3 is 14 residues. CDR1 and CDR2 from the germline V gene are SQVTM and ANQGSEA. J gave up 1 base and V 6 bases, and 6 bases lay outside the gene matches. In DNA, the CDR3 is TGCAGCGTCCTCAAACTAGCGGGCCAAGAGACCCAGTACTTC. Its protein product is CSVLKLAGQETQYF.

The chain uses TRBV30 and TRBJ1-1; the D is unclear. CDR1 GTSNPN and CDR2 SVGIG come from the germline V gene (reference sequence). V gave up 1 base and J gave up 6 bases, with 15 bases separating them. The length of the CDR3 is 14 residues. CDR3 sequence reads: CAWSALPNSAEAFF. DNA of the CDR3: TGTGCCTGGAGTGCGTTACCAAATAGCGCTGAAGCTTTCTTT.

This chain uses TRBV7-9 with TRBJ2-1, with D possibly being TRBD2 (6 bases). From germline, CDR1 is SEHNR and CDR2 FQNEAQ (reference sequence). The CDR3 is 11 amino acids. V lost 6 bases and J 10 bases, leaving 10 bases between the germline ends. The CDR3 DNA follows: TGTGCCAGCAGGCGGACTATCGAGCAGTTCTTC. Protein sequence: CASRRTIEQFF. Full variable domain (outside the CDR3, taken from reference TRBV7-9 and TRBJ2-1): DTGVSQNPRHKITKRGQNVTFRCDPISEHNRLYWYRQTLGQGPEFLTYFQNEAQLEKSRLLSDRFSAERPKGSFSTLEIQRTEQGDSAMYLCASRRTIEQFFGPGTRLTVL.

V usage is TRBV5-4 and J usage is TRBJ2-5; D tentatively reads TRBD1 or TRBD2 (6 bases each). The better agreement between TRBJ2-7 and the DNA end casts doubt on the J call. Germline V CDR1 and CDR2: SGHNT, YYREEE (reference sequence). This CDR3 contains 14 residues. The CDR3 protein is CASTTGGLGAEQYF. CDR3 in DNA: TGTGCCAGCACGACCGGGGGCTTGGGAGCCGAGCAGTACTTC.

The chain combines TRBV2 with TRBJ1-1; D might be TRBD1 (5 bases). Germline V gene lookup returns CDR1 SNHLY and CDR2 FYNNEI. This CDR3 region has 13 residues. The ends were cut back, 3 bases at V and 0 bases at J, with 5 bases in the middle. The CDR3 sequence is CASSEGLNTEAFF. The CDR3 DNA reads as TGTGCCAGCAGTGAGGGACTGAACACTGAAGCTTTCTTT. Variable domain in full (rest from reference TRBV2 and TRBJ1-1): EPEVTQTPSHQVTQMGQEVILRCVPISNHLYFYWYRQILGQKVEFLVSFYNNEISEKSEIFDDQFSVERPDGSNFTLKIRSTKLEDSAMYFCASSEGLNTEAFFGQGTRLTVV.

This rearrangement joins TRBV5-1 to TRBJ1-1, with D perhaps matching TRBD1 (5 bases). The CDR3 totals 18 residues. Germline V gene lookup returns CDR1 SGHRS and CDR2 YFSETQ. Trimming took 4 bases from V and 1 from J, leaving 23 bases between them. The CDR3 sequence: CASSPGGTDPPWNTEAFF. The CDR3 DNA is TGCGCCAGCAGCCCGGGGGGTACGGACCCACCCTGGAACACTGAAGCTTTCTTT.

This clone has only one observation. The chain links TRBV2 to TRBJ1-6; a weak D match, TRBD1 (5 bases). The length of the CDR3 is 12 residues. Germline V gives CDR1 SNHLY, CDR2 FYNNEI. Trimming cost V 7 bases and J 8 bases, with 9 bases left between them. This CDR3 reads CASTLTDSPLHF. In nucleotides, the CDR3 is TGTGCCAGCACCCTGACAGATTCACCCCTCCACTTT.

The CDR3 reads CASSANRDHTEAFF. CDR3 in DNA: TGTGCCAGCAGCGCGAACAGGGATCACACTGAAGCTTTCTTT. The chain joins TRBV7-9 to TRBJ1-1; D possibly corresponds to TRBD1 (6 bases). The CDR3 covers 14 residues. From germline, CDR1 is SEHNR and CDR2 FQNEAQ (reference sequence). V lost 5 bases and J 3 bases, leaving 13 bases between the germline ends.

Note on this clone: Distinct nucleotide sequences in the sample also encode this CDR3. The chain couples TRBV15 to TRBJ2-5, with D uncertain. V was shortened by 0 bases and J by 4 bases, with 6 bases between the two germline ends. The CDR3 loop spans 13 amino acids. The V gene's germline CDR1 is LNHNV and CDR2 YYDKDF (reference sequence). The CDR3 DNA sequence: TGTGCCACCAGCAGAGATCCTGCAGAGACCCAGTACTTC. Encoded protein: CATSRDPAETQYF.

In its sample, this clone was seen a few times. The V gene is TRBV2, the J gene TRBJ1-2; no definite D call. The ends were cut back, 4 bases at V and 5 bases at J, with 8 bases in the middle. Germline V gene data show CDR1 as SNHLY and CDR2 as FYNNEI. The CDR3 covers 12 residues. This chain's CDR3 is CASSGRTYGYTF. The CDR3 bases are TGTGCCAGCAGTGGACGTACTTATGGCTACACCTTC.

A few counts support this clone. This sequence joins TRBV18 and TRBJ2-7, with a weak D call TRBD1 (6 bases). The V gene lost 8 bases and the J gene lost 4 bases, with 18 bases spanning the gap. The CDR3 is 14 residues long. Germline loops: CDR1 KGHSH, CDR2 LQKENI. The CDR3, as DNA: TGTGCCAGCGCCCTAAGGGGGTTGGTGTACGAGCAGTACTTC. It is translated as CASALRGLVYEQYF.

The gene calls are TRBV29-1 and TRBJ1-1; a possible D gene is TRBD1 (5 bases). The CDR3 length is 13 residues. Trimming took off 3 bases at V and 1 base at J, with 9 bases between the two ends. Germline values: CDR1 SQVTM, CDR2 ANQGSEA. CDR3 nucleotides: TGCAGCGTTGAGGGGGGTTGGAACACTGAAGCTTTCTTT. It codes for CSVEGGWNTEAFF.

The genes are TRBV27 and TRBJ1-1, with no clear D. Germline V CDR1 and CDR2: MNHEY, SMNVEV (reference sequence). V lost 7 bases to trimming and J lost 3 bases, with 18 bases between them. CDR3 length equals 15 residues. CDR3 sequence (DNA): TGTGCCAGCAAATTAGAGCCCCTTAGGGACACTGAAGCTTTCTTT. As protein: CASKLEPLRDTEAFF.